Presented here are 6 T cell receptor beta chains from one specimen sequenced in a study of cytomegalovirus exposure and HLA in healthy donors. Amplification used 60 Vbeta primers and 13 Jbeta primers. The method was immunoSEQ multiplex PCR; TCRdb's version includes in-frame clones alone and lacks a portion of them. This table has around 150,000 clones, roughly 80% appearing once. Source material: PBMCs. These TCRs come from a man between 35 and 55 years old in good health and CMV-seropositive.

The J gene is TRBJ2-5, the V gene TRBV28, with 10 bases aligning to TRBD1. In germline, CDR1 is MDHEN, CDR2 SYDVKM. The V gene end was trimmed by 7 bases and the J gene end by 1 base; junction bases not matched to a gene: 12. The CDR3 is 17 residues long. CDR3 coding DNA: TGTGCCAGCACCCTGGGACAGGGGACCGGTAGCCAAGAGACCCAGTACTTC. Translation: CASTLGQGTGSQETQYF.

This chain links TRBV29-1 with TRBJ2-7; maybe TRBD1 (6 bases). The V end lost 6 bases, the J end lost 1 base, and 16 bases lay between the germline ends. The CDR3 covers 14 residues. Germline V CDR1 and CDR2: SQVTM, ANQGSEA. The CDR3 reads CSVLLDRPSYEQYF. CDR3 nucleotide sequence: TGCAGCGTCCTCCTAGACAGGCCTTCCTACGAGCAGTACTTC.

The V and J genes are TRBV30 and TRBJ1-5; weak D call: TRBD1 (5 bases). V lost 5 bases and J lost 7, with 18 bases in between. The germline V gene has CDR1 GTSNPN and CDR2 SVGIG (reference sequence). The CDR3 totals 14 residues. CDR3 nucleotide sequence: TGTGCCTGGCAGGGCGGGGATTTTACCCAGCCCCAGCATTTT. It encodes CAWQGGDFTQPQHF.

The V gene is TRBV19, the J gene TRBJ1-2; 10 bases are a match to TRBD1. V lost 2 bases to trimming and J lost 2 bases; unmatched junction nucleotides: 5. CDR3 size: 16 residues. Germline CDR1 is LNHDA and CDR2 is SQIVND (reference sequence). The CDR3 nucleotides read TGTGCCAGTAGTATACGACAGGGGGCGACCAACTATGGCTACACCTTC. It is translated as CASSIRQGATNYGYTF.

The rearrangement uses TRBV7-6 and TRBJ2-1; TRBD2 matches 8 bases. Germline-derived CDR1 and CDR2 are SGHVS and FNYEAQ. V lost 2 bases, J lost 9 bases, and 9 bases stayed unmatched. The CDR3 totals 15 residues. The CDR3 reads CASSLQGTRHGEQFF. The CDR3 DNA reads as TGTGCCAGCAGCTTACAAGGGACTAGGCACGGTGAGCAGTTCTTC.

V and J are TRBV28 and TRBJ2-1; tentative D call: TRBD2 (6 bases). The CDR3 is made up of 16 amino acids. Germline CDR1 is MDHEN and CDR2 is SYDVKM. V shed 3 bases and J shed 1 base, with 13 bases lying between them. This CDR3 is CASSLRGLMSYNEQFF. Written as DNA, the CDR3 is TGTGCCAGCAGTTTGAGGGGACTTATGTCCTACAATGAGCAGTTCTTC.